The 27 T cell receptor beta chains below were found in one sample sequenced in a study of cytomegalovirus exposure and HLA in healthy donors. Vbeta (60) and Jbeta (13) primers were used in the PCR. Produced via immunoSEQ multiplex PCR; TCRdb's table is partial and in-frame only. The sample has about 150,000 clones, approximately 80% seen once; the top ten hold 10% to 15%. The sequencing input was PBMCs. These receptors were collected from a man between 35 and 55 years old in good health and CMV-seropositive.

V usage is TRBV18 and J usage is TRBJ2-2; maybe TRBD2 (6 bases). Trimming left V 3 bases short and J 0 bases short, with 8 bases between. The germline V gene has CDR1 KGHSH and CDR2 LQKENI. The CDR3 consists of 15 residues. CDR3 sequence reads: CASSPGTSNTGELFF. CDR3 DNA: TGTGCCAGCTCACCCGGGACTTCGAACACCGGGGAGCTGTTTTTT.

This sequence joins TRBV5-4 and TRBJ1-1; no definite D call. Looked up from germline, CDR1 is SGHNT and CDR2 is YYREEE (reference sequence). The CDR3 runs to 13 residues. V lost 0 bases and J 6 bases, leaving 9 bases between the germline ends. The CDR3 sequence: CASSLGHEAEAFF. CDR3 coding DNA: TGTGCCAGCAGCTTGGGACACGAAGCTGAAGCTTTCTTT.

This chain links TRBV6-6 with TRBJ1-1; D is perhaps TRBD1 (6 bases). Trimming removed 2 bases from V and 8 bases from J, with 6 bases in between. Germline lookup yields CDR1 MNHNY and CDR2 SVGAGI (reference sequence). The CDR3 runs 11 residues. The CDR3 DNA is TGTGCCAGCAGTTACAGGGGGGAAGCTTTCTTT. Residues: CASSYRGEAFF.

The rearrangement joins TRBV15 to TRBJ2-7, with 13 bases fitting TRBD2. J gave up 2 bases and V 3 bases, and 4 bases lay outside the gene matches. CDR1 is LNHNV and CDR2 is YYDKDF in the germline V gene (reference sequence). The CDR3 is 16 residues long. The CDR3 sequence: CATSSPGLAGTYEQYF. CDR3 DNA: TGTGCCACCAGCAGTCCGGGACTAGCGGGAACCTACGAGCAGTACTTC. The variable domain in full, completed from reference TRBV15 and TRBJ2-7, reads DAMVIQNPRYQVTQFGKPVTLSCSQTLNHNVMYWYQQKSSQAPKLLFHYYDKDFNNEADTPDNFQSRRPNTSFCFLDIRSPGLGDTAMYLCATSSPGLAGTYEQYFGPGTRLTVT.

The chain is built from TRBV25-1 and TRBJ2-1, with 9 bases lining up with TRBD1. J was trimmed by 3 bases and V by 6 bases; bases with no gene match: 3. Germline V gene sequence: CDR1 MGHDK, CDR2 SYGVNS. This CDR3 is built from 14 residues. CDR3 bases: TGTGCCAGCAGAGAGACAGGGGGCTACAATGAGCAGTTCTTC. Translation gives CASRETGGYNEQFF. Full variable domain (remainder filled in from reference TRBV25-1 and TRBJ2-1): EADIYQTPRYLVIGTGKKITLECSQTMGHDKMYWYQQDPGMELHLIHYSYGVNSTEKGDLSSESTVSRIRTEHFPLTLESARPSHTSQYLCASRETGGYNEQFFGPGTRLTVL.

This clone occurred a few times. This chain joins TRBV18 and TRBJ2-1, with 9 positions matching TRBD2. V lost 4 bases and J lost 4; bases outside the gene matches: 8. Germline V gene data show CDR1 as KGHSH and CDR2 as LQKENI. The CDR3 is 16 residues long. The CDR3 DNA reads TGTGCCAGCTCACAGGCTGGGACTAGCAGATACAATGAGCAGTTCTTC. As protein: CASSQAGTSRYNEQFF.

This clone came up a few times. V gene TRBV5-1 combines with J gene TRBJ2-7; the D gene is possibly TRBD2 (6 bases). CDR1 and CDR2 (germline): SGHRS, YFSETQ. This CDR3 has 16 residues. Trimming removed 0 bases from V and 4 bases from J, with 17 bases in between. Here the CDR3 DNA reads TGCGCCAGCAGCTTGGCCTTTTCGAGCGGGTCTTACGAGCAGTACTTC. Translating gives CASSLAFSSGSYEQYF.

This clone has a handful of counts. V and J are TRBV5-5 and TRBJ2-5, with D perhaps TRBD1 (5 bases). The end of the DNA fits TRBJ2-7 better, so the J call may be wrong. This CDR3 contains 15 residues. The germline CDR1 and CDR2 sequences are SGHKS and YYEKEE (reference sequence). The CDR3 DNA reads as TGTGCCAGCAGCTTGGCTAGGGGTGGCACCTACGAGCAGTACTTC. Protein product: CASSLARGGTYEQYF.

The rearrangement uses TRBV7-2 and TRBJ1-2; D is possibly TRBD1 (6 bases). The germline CDR1 and CDR2 sequences are SGHTA and FQGNSA. V was clipped by 4 bases and J by 0 bases, with 12 bases between them. The CDR3 consists of 15 residues. The CDR3 DNA reads as TGTGCCAGCAGCTCAGGACAGCCAACTAACTATGGCTACACCTTC. This codes for CASSSGQPTNYGYTF.

The genes are TRBV2 and TRBJ2-7; 7 bases map to TRBD2. J gave up 6 bases and V 6 bases, and 8 bases lay outside the gene matches. Germline assignment: CDR1 SNHLY and CDR2 FYNNEI. The CDR3 extends over 13 amino acids. The DNA of the CDR3 is TGTGCCAGCAGCAAAGAGGGAGGGTCCGAGCAGTACTTC. Protein: CASSKEGGSEQYF.

This sequence joins TRBV7-6 and TRBJ1-5; D remains ambiguous. V was clipped by 1 base and J by 3 bases, with 10 bases between them. Germline loops: CDR1 SGHVS, CDR2 FNYEAQ. The CDR3 is 15 residues long. CDR3 in amino acids: CASSLDSSPNQPQHF. CDR3 DNA: TGTGCCAGCAGCTTAGACAGCTCCCCCAATCAGCCCCAGCATTTT. The complete variable domain, with remaining parts taken from reference TRBV7-6 and TRBJ1-5, reads GAGVSQSPRYKVTKRGQDVALRCDPISGHVSLYWYRQALGQGPEFLTYFNYEAQQDKSGLPNDRFSAERPEGSISTLTIQRTEQRDSAMYRCASSLDSSPNQPQHFGDGTRLSIL.

The gene calls are TRBV7-9 and TRBJ1-4; D gene unclear. V dropped 5 bases and J dropped 7 bases, with 23 bases sitting between them. Germline assignment: CDR1 SEHNR and CDR2 FQNEAQ (reference sequence). The CDR3 runs to 17 residues. The CDR3 reads CASSPKPLRFTGEKLFF. Here the CDR3 DNA reads TGTGCCAGCAGCCCTAAGCCCCTGCGGTTTACTGGTGAAAAACTGTTTTTT.

This chain joins TRBV5-1 and TRBJ2-7, with TRBD2 identical over 14 bases. Germline CDR1 and CDR2: SGHRS and YFSETQ. J gave up 2 bases and V 3 bases, and 10 bases lay outside the gene matches. This CDR3 is built from 18 residues. As DNA, the CDR3 is TGCGCCAGCAGCTGGGGACTAGCGGGAGTGAGTTGGACCTACGAGCAGTACTTC. It is translated as CASSWGLAGVSWTYEQYF.

This clone was recorded only once. V is TRBV11-2 and J is TRBJ2-3; D perhaps matches TRBD2 (6 bases). Trimming stripped 5 bases from V and 14 bases from J, with 20 bases between. The CDR3 length is 13 residues. The germline V gene encodes CDR1 SGHAT and CDR2 FQNNGV. The CDR3 protein is CASSTRDSGSRYF. CDR3 DNA sequence: TGTGCCAGCAGCACCCGGGACTCTGGTTCGAGGTATTTT. Together with reference TRBV11-2 and TRBJ2-3, the CDR3 gives the full variable domain: EAGVAQSPRYKIIEKRQSVAFWCNPISGHATLYWYQQILGQGPKLLIQFQNNGVVDDSQLPKDRFSAERLKGVDSTLKIQPAKLEDSAVYLCASSTRDSGSRYFGPGTRLTVL.

This chain connects TRBV28 to TRBJ1-2; D is perhaps TRBD1 (5 bases). CDR3 size: 12 residues. The germline gives CDR1 MDHEN, CDR2 SYDVKM. The germline V and J ends were trimmed by 11 bases and 4 bases, with 14 bases remaining between them. CDR3 sequence (DNA): TGTGCCTCGTCCAGGGTCGGCTATGGCTACACCTTC. This sequence encodes CASSRVGYGYTF.

The V and J genes are TRBV29-1 and TRBJ2-1; TRBD2 might be the D (5 bases). Per germline, CDR1 SQVTM and CDR2 ANQGSEA. This CDR3 region has 13 residues. V was pared by 2 bases and J by 6 bases, with 11 bases between. The CDR3 sequence is CSVEPSMGNEQFF. The CDR3 nucleotides read TGCAGCGTTGAACCTAGCATGGGCAATGAGCAGTTCTTC.

This clone has only one observation. The J gene is TRBJ1-2, the V gene TRBV15, with D perhaps matching TRBD1 (6 bases). The length of the CDR3 is 12 residues. The germline gives CDR1 LNHNV, CDR2 YYDKDF (reference sequence). Trimming cost V 3 bases and J 5 bases, with 7 bases left between them. This chain's CDR3 is CATSSGQYGYTF. The CDR3 DNA reads as TGTGCCACCAGCAGCGGACAGTATGGCTACACCTTC. Together with reference TRBV15 and TRBJ1-2, the CDR3 gives the full variable domain: DAMVIQNPRYQVTQFGKPVTLSCSQTLNHNVMYWYQQKSSQAPKLLFHYYDKDFNNEADTPDNFQSRRPNTSFCFLDIRSPGLGDTAMYLCATSSGQYGYTFGSGTRLTVV.

The chain combines TRBV5-8 with TRBJ1-2, with TRBD1 matching 9 bases. Per the germline V gene, CDR1 is SGHTS and CDR2 is YDEGEE. V dropped 3 bases and J dropped 2; count of bases not matched to a gene: 8. The CDR3 contains 16 residues. In nucleotides, the CDR3 is TGTGCCAGCAGCTATACTACCGGGACAGGGAACTATGGCTACACCTTC. Amino acids: CASSYTTGTGNYGYTF.

The chain combines TRBV6-1 with TRBJ2-7, with D maybe TRBD2 (5 bases). Germline V gives CDR1 MNHNS, CDR2 SASEGT. The CDR3 is made up of 15 amino acids. The V gene lost 1 base and the J gene lost 3 bases, with 13 bases spanning the gap. The CDR3 spells CASSEGSGSIYEQYF. In DNA form, the CDR3 reads TGTGCCAGCAGTGAAGGAAGCGGAAGTATCTACGAGCAGTACTTC.

CDR3 sequence: CASSPRGYDGNEQFF. CDR3 DNA sequence: TGTGCCAGCAGCCCGAGGGGGTATGACGGCAATGAGCAGTTCTTC. The chain is built from TRBV7-9 and TRBJ2-1; a weak D match, TRBD1 (6 bases). Trimming stripped 5 bases from V and 6 bases from J, with 17 bases between. This CDR3 spans 15 amino acids. Per germline, CDR1 SEHNR and CDR2 FQNEAQ (reference sequence).

In the case of this clone: An end of the junction differs from the germline gene, which may be a read error. The chain employs TRBV10-3 and TRBJ2-2; D possibly corresponds to TRBD2 (5 bases). CDR1 is ENHRY, CDR2 SYGVKD, per germline. This CDR3 contains 14 residues. This CDR3 is CATVHDLNTGELFF. DNA of the CDR3: TGTGCCACCGTCCACGATCTGAACACCGGGGAGCTGTTCTTT.

The chain couples TRBV4-1 to TRBJ1-1, with D possibly matching TRBD1 (5 bases). The germline gives CDR1 MGHRA, CDR2 YSYEKL. This CDR3 has 16 amino acids. The ends were cut back, 1 base at V and 8 bases at J, with 20 bases in the middle. As DNA, the CDR3 is TGCGCCAGCAGCCAAGCCCGTGGACACCGTGGAGGGGAAGCTTTCTTT. It yields the protein CASSQARGHRGGEAFF.

As for this clone: Other DNA sequences within the sample encode an identical CDR3. The rearrangement joins TRBV28 to TRBJ2-1; TRBD2 matches at 9 bases. Germline V gene lookup returns CDR1 MDHEN and CDR2 SYDVKM. With V trimmed by 6 bases and J by 0 bases, 6 bases remained unmatched. The CDR3 has 16 amino acids. The DNA for the CDR3 is TGTGCCAGCAGCCGCGGGGGGGCGAGCTCCTACAATGAGCAGTTCTTC. Its translation: CASSRGGASSYNEQFF. Full variable domain (missing parts from reference TRBV28 and TRBJ2-1): DVKVTQSSRYLVKRTGEKVFLECVQDMDHENMFWYRQDPGLGLRLIYFSYDVKMKEKGDIPEGYSVSREKKERFSLILESASTNQTSMYLCASSRGGASSYNEQFFGPGTRLTVL.

The gene calls are TRBV7-5 and TRBJ2-1; TRBD2, as called in the table, went unchecked against the DNA. TRBV7-5 is an annotated pseudogene. The CDR3 spans 14 residues. This CDR3 reads CVRSRTSGSSYQFF. As DNA, the CDR3 is TGTGTCAGAAGCCGCACTAGCGGGAGTTCCTATCAGTTCTTC.

The V call is TRBV28, the J call TRBJ2-7; D is unresolved. The germline V and J ends were trimmed by 4 bases and 4 bases, with 8 bases remaining between them. The germline CDR1 and CDR2 sequences are MDHEN and SYDVKM. CDR3 length: 12 residues. The CDR3 DNA follows: TGTGCCAGCAGTTCTGTCCGTTACGAGCAGTACTTC. Protein: CASSSVRYEQYF.

This clone was recorded a few times. The rearrangement uses TRBV6-1 and TRBJ1-5; a possible D gene is TRBD1 (5 bases). The CDR3 is made up of 16 amino acids. Between the trimmed V and J ends, which lost 2 bases and 7 bases, there was a span of 18 bases. Germline V gene data show CDR1 as MNHNS and CDR2 as SASEGT. As DNA, the CDR3 is TGTGCCAGCAGTGAAAGTCTGGGACTCCCTATCCAGCCCCAGCATTTT. Its translation is CASSESLGLPIQPQHF.

The V call is TRBV7-3, the J call TRBJ1-2, with D hard to call. The CDR3 totals 14 residues. The ends were cut back, 8 bases at V and 2 bases at J, with 15 bases in the middle. The germline V gene encodes CDR1 SGHTA and CDR2 FQGTGA. The CDR3 DNA follows: TGTGCCAGCGCGGCGGGCCACGGGAACTATGGCTACACCTTC. The encoded protein is CASAAGHGNYGYTF.